Below, 14 T cell receptor beta chains from the same sample are listed, as sequenced in a study of blood T cells in healthy people across ages (dated by TCRdb to about 2015). The library was generated by 5' RACE. The reads were generated on an Illumina HiSeq 2500. The second PCR ran for about 6 to 12 cycles and used a J-beta primer mix along with a sample-barcoded 5' primer. Starting from the raw public reads, TCRdb applied fastp trimming at Q25, assembled clones with MiXCR and retained in-frame beta chains. Rows merge per CDR3 protein into single entries with the most common DNA and genes. The sample contains some 700,000 distinct CDR3 sequences, about 20% of them found a single time. The ten largest make up less than 25% of the sample. The sample comprised blood. These receptors all stem from a man in his 70s in good health.

This clonotype was counted only a few times. The rearrangement uses TRBV6-6 and TRBJ2-3, with D possibly being TRBD1 (6 bases). The CDR3 totals 12 residues. The germline V gene has CDR1 MNHNY and CDR2 SVGAGI (reference sequence). The V end was cut by 7 bases, the J end by 3 bases, with 8 bases between. For the CDR3, the DNA is TGTGCCAGCACACAGGGAACAGATACGCAGTATTTT. This gives the protein CASTQGTDTQYF.

This clonotype was seen a handful of times. The genes are TRBV5-1 and TRBJ2-3, with a tentative D call TRBD2 (6 bases). This CDR3 region has 15 residues. V was shortened by 5 bases and J by 2 bases, with 15 bases between the two germline ends. Germline lookup yields CDR1 SGHRS and CDR2 YFSETQ. For the CDR3, the DNA is TGCGCCAGCAGACAAGGATGGACTATCACAGATACGCAGTATTTT. Translation gives CASRQGWTITDTQYF. Using reference TRBV5-1 and TRBJ2-3 for the parts outside the CDR3, the full variable domain is KAGVTQTPRYLIKTRGQQVTLSCSPISGHRSVSWYQQTPGQGLQFLFEYFSETQRNKGNFPGRFSGRQFSNSRSEMNVSTLELGDSALYLCASRQGWTITDTQYFGPGTRLTVL.

The CDR3 reads CASSLNGASGTYEQYF. DNA of the CDR3: TGTGCCAGCAGCCTCAACGGAGCTAGCGGAACCTACGAGCAGTACTTC. The rearrangement joins TRBV7-6 to TRBJ2-5; TRBD2 aligns across 7 bases. The tail of the sequence fits TRBJ2-7 better, so the J call may be wrong. The CDR3 runs to 16 residues. Germline V gene sequence: CDR1 SGHVS, CDR2 FNYEAQ.

The chain links TRBV5-6 to TRBJ1-2; D not resolved. Germline V lookup: CDR1 SGHDT, CDR2 YYEEEE. This CDR3 is built from 15 residues. V gave up 2 bases and J gave up 8 bases, with 19 bases separating them. Written as DNA, the CDR3 is TGTGCCAGCAGCTTACCTGGCGGAACTCGTGAGGGCTACACCTTC. Encoded protein: CASSLPGGTREGYTF.

This clonotype was seen a few times. This chain connects TRBV18 to TRBJ2-5, with 13 bases lining up with TRBD2. Germline CDR1 KGHSH, CDR2 LQKENI. V lost 1 base, J lost 1 base, and 3 bases stayed unmatched. This CDR3 is 17 amino acids long. The CDR3 nucleotides are TGTGCCAGCTCACCACGGACTAGCGGGAGAGCCCAAGAGACCCAGTACTTC. Protein: CASSPRTSGRAQETQYF.

There are a few counts of this clonotype. The chain combines TRBV24-1 with TRBJ2-1, with 9 bases fitting TRBD2. Trimming took 9 bases from V and 3 from J; bases not matched to a gene: 5. The CDR3 has 14 amino acids. Germline V CDR1 and CDR2: KGHDR, SFDVKD. CDR3 sequence (DNA): TGTGCCACCGGTAGCGGGAGTCTCTACAATGAGCAGTTCTTC. Protein sequence: CATGSGSLYNEQFF.

This clonotype has just a few counts. The rearrangement joins TRBV12-3 or TRBV12-4 to TRBJ2-4; 8 bases are a match to TRBD1. V was clipped by 1 base and J by 5 bases; unmatched bases: 4. This CDR3 spans 15 amino acids. The CDR3 loop is CASSLGTGWQNIQYF. For the CDR3, the DNA is TGTGCCAGCAGTTTAGGGACAGGGTGGCAAAACATTCAGTACTTC.

This clonotype was detected many times. The chain is built from TRBV5-6 and TRBJ2-1; 12 bases match TRBD2. This CDR3 has 18 amino acids. Per germline, CDR1 SGHDT and CDR2 YYEEEE. J gave up 4 bases and V 3 bases, and 11 bases lay outside the gene matches. CDR3 nucleotides: TGTGCCAGCAGCTGGGGGACTAGCGGGCTCTCATCGTACAATGAGCAGTTCTTC. It codes for CASSWGTSGLSSYNEQFF.

This clonotype has more than one count but fewer than ten. The CDR3 protein is CASSPGYRDRSYNEQFF. In DNA, the CDR3 is TGTGCCAGCAGCCCCGGATACAGGGACCGCTCCTACAATGAGCAGTTCTTC. This sequence joins TRBV5-8 and TRBJ2-1; tentative D call: TRBD1 (6 bases). CDR1 and CDR2 from the germline V gene are SGHTS and YDEGEE. CDR3 length: 17 residues. V was clipped by 4 bases and J by 0 bases, with 17 bases between them. Full variable domain (outside the CDR3, taken from reference TRBV5-8 and TRBJ2-1): EAGVTQSPTHLIKTRGQQATLRCSPISGHTSVYWYQQALGLGLQFLLWYDEGEERNRGNFPPRFSGRQFPNYSSELNVNALELEDSALYLCASSPGYRDRSYNEQFFGPGTRLTVL.

This clonotype was seen more than once but under ten times. This rearrangement joins TRBV6-2 or TRBV6-3 to TRBJ1-2; D perhaps matches TRBD1 (6 bases). Germline values: CDR1 MNHEY, CDR2 SVGEGT. V lost 3 bases to trimming and J lost 7 bases, with 15 bases between them. The CDR3 totals 14 residues. In DNA form, the CDR3 reads TGTGCCAGCAGTTATGACAGGACGGTGGTTGGCTACACCTTC. It specifies CASSYDRTVVGYTF.

This clonotype has only a few counts. The chain has TRBV12-3 or TRBV12-4 and TRBJ1-2, with D maybe TRBD1 (5 bases). This CDR3 comprises 14 residues. The V gene lost 6 bases and the J gene lost 4 bases, with 15 bases spanning the gap. CDR3 in amino acids: CASSPQGAPYGYTF. CDR3 nucleotides: TGTGCCAGCAGCCCCCAAGGGGCTCCCTATGGCTACACCTTC.

This chain joins TRBV6-2 or TRBV6-3 and TRBJ2-7; 8 positions agree with TRBD2. The J call is uncertain, as TRBJ2-1 better fits the DNA end. CDR1 is MNHEY and CDR2 is SVGEGT in the germline V gene. The CDR3 loop spans 13 amino acids. CDR3 amino acids: CASSYSAGGGQFF. DNA for the CDR3: TGTGCCAGCAGTTACAGTGCGGGAGGCGGTCAGTTCTTC.

V is TRBV28 and J is TRBJ1-2; TRBD1 agrees at 8 bases. CDR1 and CDR2 (germline): MDHEN, SYDVKM. Losses at the gene ends were 5 bases for V and 4 bases for J; bases not matched to a gene: 3. This CDR3 is 13 amino acids long. The CDR3 protein is CASSGDRFYGYTF. For the CDR3, the DNA is TGTGCCAGCAGTGGGGACAGGTTCTATGGCTACACCTTC.

CDR3 sequence (DNA): TGTGCCAGCAGCGCGGACACCGGCAATCAGCCCCAGCATTTT. Translated, it gives CASSADTGNQPQHF. The gene calls are TRBV7-8 and TRBJ1-5; possibly TRBD1 for D (5 bases). V lost 5 bases to trimming and J lost 2 bases, with 10 bases between them. There are 14 residues in the CDR3. Germline V gene lookup returns CDR1 SGHVS and CDR2 FQNEAQ.